The clone carrying this T cell receptor beta chain was detected a few times. Germline loops: CDR1 PRHDT, CDR2 FYEKMQ (reference sequence). V was cut by 3 bases and J by 5 bases, with 2 bases left in between. The length of the CDR3 is 11 residues. This specimen belongs to a study of CD8+ T cells in alopecia areata. This sample's treatment: oral pan-JAK inhibitor, 5-10 mg twice daily. Once RNA had been extracted, it was reverse transcribed into cDNA to act as the sequencing template. Assay: immunoSEQ multiplex PCR; the TCRdb copy retains only in-frame clones and omits some. The sample gives over 150,000 clones, 45% to 65% of which show up once; approximately 0.63% is in the top ten.

The sample consisted of CD4+ T cells sorted from blood, taken at week 4, from a patient treated with tofacitinib. The chain is built from TRBV13 and TRBJ2-1; D is unclear. The sequence was obtained from a human donor with alopecia areata. CDR3 region: CASSLDNEQFF. Here the CDR3 DNA reads TGTGCCAGCAGCTTGGACAATGAGCAGTTCTTC.